This T cell receptor (beta chain) was sequenced in a study of T-cell memory formation after mild COVID-19. 5'RACE, which relied on constant-segment primers, yielded TCR alpha and TCR beta cDNA libraries carrying sample barcodes and UMIs. TCRdb ran MiXCR on the 5' RACE reads and lists one entry per CDR3 protein. This table has around 440,000 distinct CDR3 sequences, roughly 20% appearing once. The CDR3 consists of 15 residues. The germline CDR1 and CDR2 sequences are KGHSH and LQKENI. The V gene lost 8 bases and the J gene lost 1 base, with 14 bases spanning the gap. Concerning this clonotype: Its antigen is as yet unknown.

Findings and caveats of the study: Among contracting clones, CD4+ were mainly CM/EM and CD8+ enriched in EMRA.

This TCR derives from an adult woman who had mild COVID-19 (a few samples of this study predate the infection). Cell type and time point are not known. Sequencing used PBMCs or a T cell subset sorted from them (not recorded which). The chain uses TRBV18 and TRBJ2-2, with a possible D match to TRBD2 (5 bases). CDR3 residues: CASRDAAGNTGELFF. CDR3 DNA: TGTGCCAGCCGGGATGCTGCAGGGAACACCGGGGAGCTGTTTTTT.